This TCR beta chain was profiled in a study of shared T cell receptors in the human thymus. Germline V gives CDR1 LNHNV, CDR2 YYDKDF (reference sequence). The CDR3 has 19 residues. J lost 1 base, V lost 0 bases, and 8 bases had no gene match. The repertoire was sequenced with immunoSEQ multiplex PCR; TCRdb's copy has only in-frame clones and lacks some. Counted here are 600,000 or so clones, about 89% occurring once; the ten biggest clones make up over 0.008%. These data were likewise used in another study, on human thymus T cells.

The source material was thymocytes. The TCR was taken from a boy under three years old with a congenital heart defect. The rearrangement uses TRBV15 and TRBJ2-2; 10 nucleotides agree with TRBD2. In nucleotides, the CDR3 is TGTGCCACCAGCAGAGATCCAGCGGGGGGGTTCCGGAACACCGGGGAGCTGTTTTTT. This sequence encodes CATSRDPAGGFRNTGELFF.